Here is one TCR beta chain with its context. This sample is drawn from a study of blood T cell repertoires in COVID-19. The overall study: Donors in the United States, Italy and Spain gave samples during acute or convalescent COVID-19. PBMCs, B-cell-depleted T cells, or T cells were the source of the cDNA or gDNA that made up the material.

Original methodology: The assay estimated nucleated cells by amplifying reference gene primers. Profiling relied on immunoSEQ multiplex PCR, and the TCRdb table lists in-frame clones only, not all of them. V, J and clone size are those of that table, while D and trimming were read from the DNA. Of tens of thousands of clones listed, about 90% were seen once; the top ten hold less than 20%. The germline V gene has CDR1 SQVTM and CDR2 ANQGSEA. CDR3 length: 19 residues. The source of this sequence is a woman younger than 45 in a cohort sampled during active COVID-19. The V and J genes are TRBV29-1 and TRBJ2-7; 8 bases align to TRBD1. The sample was peripheral blood. The CDR3 DNA reads as TGCAGGGGTGAGGAGTGGGGACAGGCCCTCGGGAGCGGCTCCTACGAGCAGTACTTC. Its protein product is CRGEEWGQALGSGSYEQYF.